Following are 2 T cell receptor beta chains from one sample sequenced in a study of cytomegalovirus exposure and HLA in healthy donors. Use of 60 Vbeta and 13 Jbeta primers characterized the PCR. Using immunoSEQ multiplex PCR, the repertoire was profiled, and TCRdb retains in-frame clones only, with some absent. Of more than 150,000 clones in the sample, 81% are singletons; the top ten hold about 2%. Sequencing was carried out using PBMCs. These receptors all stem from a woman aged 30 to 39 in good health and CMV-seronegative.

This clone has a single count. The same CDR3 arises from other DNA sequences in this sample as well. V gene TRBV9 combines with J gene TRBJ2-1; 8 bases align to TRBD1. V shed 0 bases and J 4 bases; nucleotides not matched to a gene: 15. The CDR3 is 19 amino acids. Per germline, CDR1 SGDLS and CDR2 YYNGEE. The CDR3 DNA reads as TGTGCCAGCAGCGTAGGGTCTAGTCGGAGGACAGGGCTGTACAATGAGCAGTTCTTC. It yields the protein CASSVGSSRRTGLYNEQFF.

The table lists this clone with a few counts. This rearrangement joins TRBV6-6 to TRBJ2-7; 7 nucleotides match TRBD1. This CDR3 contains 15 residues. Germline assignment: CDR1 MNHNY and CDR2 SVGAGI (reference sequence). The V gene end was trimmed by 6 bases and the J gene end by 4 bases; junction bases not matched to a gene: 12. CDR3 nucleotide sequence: TGTGCCAGCAGACTATTCACAGGGGTCCGATACGAGCAGTACTTC. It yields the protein CASRLFTGVRYEQYF.